The 18 T cell receptor beta chains below come from one sample, sequenced in a study of T cell repertoires in cytomegalovirus infection. TCRdb passed the reads through MiXCR, listing each CDR3 protein once. Here the sample spans approximately 250,000 distinct CDR3 sequences, about 12% being singletons. Source material: PBMCs. These TCRs come from a human donor in good health (CMV status not recorded). Some clones in this sample may be carry-over from other donors' samples.

The V call is TRBV5-6, the J call TRBJ1-1; TRBD1 might be the D (6 bases). This CDR3 has 13 amino acids. The germline V gene has CDR1 SGHDT and CDR2 YYEEEE. V lost 0 bases and J lost 9, with 12 bases in between. CDR3 nucleotide sequence: TGTGCCAGCAGCTTGGGGGGCAGGGGCAAAGCTTTCTTT. Encoded protein: CASSLGGRGKAFF.

This clonotype has a handful of counts. The rearrangement links TRBV20-1 to TRBJ2-3, with D unclear. In germline, CDR1 is DFQATT, CDR2 SNEGSKA (reference sequence). The ends were cut back, 1 base at V and 6 bases at J, with 17 bases in the middle. The CDR3 covers 15 residues. The DNA for the CDR3 is TGCAGTGCTAGAGCTTACCGAGGCCTAGTGGATACGCAGTATTTT. It encodes CSARAYRGLVDTQYF.

This clonotype was detected a few times. The chain uses TRBV28 and TRBJ2-5; 9 bases fit TRBD1. This CDR3 has 14 amino acids. Germline trimming cut 5 bases from V and 3 bases from J; bases unmatched to any gene: 4. Germline loops: CDR1 MDHEN, CDR2 SYDVKM. CDR3 DNA: TGTGCCAGCAGTCCCTGGACAGGGGAAGAGACCCAGTACTTC. Amino acids: CASSPWTGEETQYF.

The V gene is TRBV6-6, the J gene TRBJ1-3; D not resolved. The CDR3 has 13 amino acids. Germline loops: CDR1 MNHNY, CDR2 SVGAGI (reference sequence). V was pared by 7 bases and J by 7 bases, with 14 bases between. The CDR3 region has the DNA TGTGCCAGCACCCAAAACGTCGGGAACACCATATATTTT. It specifies CASTQNVGNTIYF.

This clonotype has a handful of counts. The chain joins TRBV6-2 or TRBV6-3 to TRBJ2-3, with D possibly TRBD1 on 5 matching bases. This CDR3 comprises 16 residues. The germline V gene has CDR1 MNHEY and CDR2 SVGEGT. V was trimmed by 6 bases and J by 0 bases, leaving 16 bases between them. The CDR3: CASSSPRTPSTDTQYF. The CDR3 region has the DNA TGTGCCAGCAGCAGTCCACGGACACCTAGCACAGATACGCAGTATTTT.

This clonotype was observed at least ten times. V and J are TRBV11-2 and TRBJ2-3, with TRBD2 identical over 8 bases. Germline CDR1 SGHAT, CDR2 FQNNGV. J gave up 3 bases and V 3 bases, and 17 bases lay outside the gene matches. The CDR3 is made up of 19 amino acids. The CDR3: CASSFASGGLAGSTDTQYF. DNA of the CDR3: TGTGCCAGCAGCTTCGCGTCAGGTGGGCTAGCGGGTTCGACAGATACGCAGTATTTT.

This clonotype occurred many times. The gene calls are TRBV11-1 and TRBJ2-5; the D call may be TRBD1 or TRBD2 (5 bases each). The V end lost 4 bases, the J end lost 4 bases, and 16 bases lay between the germline ends. This CDR3 spans 15 amino acids. The germline CDR1 and CDR2 sequences are SGHAT and FQDESV (reference sequence). In nucleotides, the CDR3 is TGTGCCAGCAGCTCCGGGACGCAGACGGGAGAGACCCAGTACTTC. Translating gives CASSSGTQTGETQYF.

This clonotype has ten or more counts. The rearrangement links TRBV6-2 or TRBV6-3 to TRBJ2-3; tentative D call: TRBD2 (5 bases). V shed 7 bases and J shed 4 bases, with 9 bases lying between them. The CDR3 covers 12 residues. CDR1 MNHEY and CDR2 SVGEGT come from the germline V gene. In DNA, the CDR3 is TGTGCCAGCAAACGCGGGTCAGATACGCAGTATTTT. Its protein is CASKRGSDTQYF.

This clonotype was counted many times. The chain is built from TRBV6-5 and TRBJ1-3, with TRBD1 identical over 9 bases. This CDR3 contains 15 residues. V gave up 4 bases and J gave up 2 bases; unmatched junction bases: 3. The germline CDR1 and CDR2 sequences are MNHEY and SVGAGI. CDR3 protein: CASSSQGATGNTIYF. CDR3 nucleotide sequence: TGTGCCAGCAGTTCACAGGGGGCAACTGGAAACACCATATATTTT.

Many counts were recorded for this clonotype. This chain connects TRBV7-2 to TRBJ1-1; D gene ambiguous. Germline V CDR1 and CDR2: SGHTA, FQGNSA. The V end was cut by 6 bases, the J end by 3 bases, with 11 bases between. This CDR3 is 13 amino acids long. The CDR3 nucleotides are TGTGCCAGCAGATCGCCGGTGGACACTGAAGCTTTCTTT. As protein: CASRSPVDTEAFF.

This clonotype was seen many times. This chain links TRBV7-2 with TRBJ1-2; 8 nucleotides match TRBD1. The germline V gene encodes CDR1 SGHTA and CDR2 FQGNSA. J gave up 3 bases and V 5 bases, and 8 bases lay outside the gene matches. The CDR3 totals 15 residues. CDR3 residues: CASSPETGADYGYTF. CDR3 DNA sequence: TGTGCCAGCAGCCCCGAGACAGGGGCGGACTATGGCTACACCTTC.

This clonotype came up a few times. The chain joins TRBV5-1 to TRBJ2-5; perhaps TRBD1 as D (6 bases). The CDR3 totals 14 residues. V shed 4 bases and J shed 2 bases, with 12 bases lying between them. Germline V gene sequence: CDR1 SGHRS, CDR2 YFSETQ. The CDR3 DNA reads as TGCGCCAGCAGCAGATCGGACAGTCAAGAGACCCAGTACTTC. It specifies CASSRSDSQETQYF.

This clonotype occurred many times. This chain connects TRBV7-2 to TRBJ2-3, with D possibly being TRBD2 (6 bases). Germline assignment: CDR1 SGHTA and CDR2 FQGNSA. This CDR3 contains 16 residues. Deletions cut 4 bases from V and 0 bases from J, with 14 bases between. The CDR3 loop is CASSSLSGPSTDTQYF. CDR3 nucleotides: TGTGCCAGCAGCTCCCTTAGCGGACCTAGCACAGATACGCAGTATTTT.

Many counts were recorded for this clonotype. The chain has TRBV10-3 and TRBJ2-7, with 7 bases aligning to TRBD1. With V trimmed by 4 bases and J by 3 bases, 3 bases remained unmatched. Germline V gives CDR1 ENHRY, CDR2 SYGVKD. The CDR3 totals 13 residues. CDR3 sequence reads: CAISGDRDYEQYF. The CDR3 region has the DNA TGTGCCATCAGTGGTGACAGGGACTACGAGCAGTACTTC.

The DNA for the CDR3 is TGCAGCGTTGACGGGCCACAGGGGGCGGTGCAGTACTTC. It translates to CSVDGPQGAVQYF. The chain has TRBV29-1 and TRBJ2-7; 9 nucleotides align to TRBD1. The ends lost 3 bases at V and 9 bases at J; junction bases unmatched: 9. In germline, CDR1 is SQVTM, CDR2 ANQGSEA. The CDR3 is 13 residues long.

This clonotype has just a few counts. The chain uses TRBV19 and TRBJ2-5, with 9 nucleotides matching TRBD2. J was trimmed by 6 bases and V by 3 bases; bases with no gene match: 8. CDR1 and CDR2 (germline): LNHDA, SQIVND (reference sequence). This CDR3 has 15 amino acids. The CDR3 DNA is TGTGCCAGTAGTATTCGTGGTAGCGGGGGACAGACCCAGTACTTC. Translation: CASSIRGSGGQTQYF.

This clonotype was counted at least ten times. This rearrangement joins TRBV7-2 to TRBJ2-3; D may be TRBD1 or TRBD2 (6 bases each). Germline lookup yields CDR1 SGHTA and CDR2 FQGNSA. The V and J ends lost 4 bases and 2 bases respectively, with 13 bases between them. The CDR3 consists of 15 residues. This chain's CDR3 is CASSSKRGATDTQYF. In DNA form, the CDR3 reads TGTGCCAGCAGCTCCAAAAGGGGGGCCACAGATACGCAGTATTTT.

The genes are TRBV29-1 and TRBJ2-1; 8 bases line up with TRBD2. Losses at the gene ends were 7 bases for V and 6 bases for J; bases not matched to a gene: 8. The CDR3 runs to 13 residues. CDR1 SQVTM and CDR2 ANQGSEA come from the germline V gene. CDR3 in DNA: TGCAGCGCAGCAGCGGGAGTAACCAATGAGCAGTTCTTC. Protein: CSAAAGVTNEQFF.